This note documents a single TCR beta chain sequence. As yet, its antigen is unknown. The data belong to a study of OX40 agonist ivuxolimab in advanced cancers. Study as a whole: Patients received ivuxolimab, an agonistic anti-OX40 (CD134) antibody. With a range of roughly 20 to 80, age averaged 60 years, and more than 75% were male. Study conclusions and caveats: Both blood CD4+ and CD8+ T cells showed clonal growth by week 6 at 0.1 to 3.0 mg/kg.

Germline-derived CDR1 and CDR2 are MDHEN and SYDVKM. This CDR3 region has 11 residues. V lost 10 bases to trimming and J lost 2 bases; unmatched junction nucleotides: 2. Repertoires were generated with immunoSEQ multiplex PCR, while TCRdb's copy carries only in-frame clones and drops some. The sample comprises approximately 49,000 clones, more than 80% of which are singletons, and approximately 1.1% rests with the top ten. Exclusion of a patient followed from autoimmune disease history or systemic immunosuppression. The sample was CD4+ or CD8+ T cells sorted from blood, taken in a trial of the OX40 agonist ivuxolimab. The V and J genes are TRBV28 and TRBJ2-7, with TRBD1 identical over 7 bases. The receptor was isolated from an adult with an advanced solid tumor such as melanoma, head and neck, liver or kidney cancer. CDR3 DNA sequence: TGTGCCACCAGGGGGACCTACGAGCAGTACTTC. As protein: CATRGTYEQYF.